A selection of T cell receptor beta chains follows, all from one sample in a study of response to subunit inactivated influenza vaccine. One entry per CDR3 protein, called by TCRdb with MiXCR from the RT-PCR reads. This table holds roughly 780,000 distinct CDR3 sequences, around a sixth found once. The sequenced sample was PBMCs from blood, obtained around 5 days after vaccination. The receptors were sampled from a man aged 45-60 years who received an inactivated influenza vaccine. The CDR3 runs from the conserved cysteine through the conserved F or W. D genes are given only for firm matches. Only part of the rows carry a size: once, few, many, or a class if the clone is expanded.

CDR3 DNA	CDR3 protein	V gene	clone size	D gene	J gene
TGCGCCAGCAGCTTGGTGAGGGGAGTTGGCACAGATACGCAGTATTTT	CASSLVRGVGTDTQYF	TRBV5-1	few	-	TRBJ2-3
TGTGCCAGCAGCCATCCCACAGGACAGGGAAATTCACCCCTCCACTTT	CASSHPTGQGNSPLHF	TRBV4-2	-	TRBD1	TRBJ1-6
TGTGCCAGCAGTTCCCTATCAGGGGGCAATCAGCCCCAGCATTTT	CASSSLSGGNQPQHF	TRBV28	-	-	TRBJ1-5
TGCAGTGCTAGGACCGGACTAGCGGGGGACACAGATACGCAGTATTTT	CSARTGLAGDTDTQYF	TRBV20-1	once	TRBD2	TRBJ2-3
TGTGCCAGCAATCTACAGGGGATGGCGGAGCAGTTCTTC	CASNLQGMAEQFF	TRBV5-5	-	TRBD1	TRBJ2-1
TGTGCCAGCAGCGCCGGGACAACCTACGAGCAGTACTTC	CASSAGTTYEQYF	TRBV9	-	-	TRBJ2-7
TGTGCCAGCAGCTTTCCAGGGATGAATGAAAAACTGTTTTTT	CASSFPGMNEKLFF	TRBV7-9	few	-	TRBJ1-4
TGTGCCAGCAGCCGAGGGGTACAGCCCGAGACCCAGTACTTC	CASSRGVQPETQYF	TRBV4-2	-	-	TRBJ2-5
TGTGCCAGCCAAGGGGCTAACCAAGAGACCCAGTACTTC	CASQGANQETQYF	TRBV7-2	few	-	TRBJ2-5
TGTGCCAGCAGTTTGGTGCGCGGGAGGGCCTCGAGCACCGGGGAGCTGTTTTTT	CASSLVRGRASSTGELFF	TRBV28	-	TRBD2	TRBJ2-2
TGTGCCAGCAGCTCCAGGGCTAGCGGGACACCCCAAGAGACCCAGTACTTC	CASSSRASGTPQETQYF	TRBV7-2	once	TRBD2	TRBJ2-5
TGTGCCAGCAGTTACAGGGGACAACCGGGGGAGACCCAGTACTTC	CASSYRGQPGETQYF	TRBV6-5	-	-	TRBJ2-5
TGTGCCAGCAGTGCCCAGGGACAAGGCTATGGCTACACCTTC	CASSAQGQGYGYTF	TRBV25-1	few	-	TRBJ1-2
TGTGCCAGCAGCTTCTCAATTCAAGAGACCCAGTACTTC	CASSFSIQETQYF	TRBV9	-	-	TRBJ2-5
TGCGCCAGCAGCCAAGCTCAGGGTATCGATGGCTACACCTTC	CASSQAQGIDGYTF	TRBV4-3	few	-	TRBJ1-2
TGCGCCAGCAACCTAAACAGGGCCTACGAGCAGTACTTC	CASNLNRAYEQYF	TRBV5-1	few	-	TRBJ2-7
TGTGCCAGCACAGGGGAGGGGGTAGCGGGGCCCTCCTACAATGAGCAGTTCTTC	CASTGEGVAGPSYNEQFF	TRBV2	-	TRBD2	TRBJ2-1
TGTGCCAGCAGCCCTGGGCTCCTCGGGGAGCAGTTCTTC	CASSPGLLGEQFF	TRBV4-1	-	-	TRBJ2-1
TGTGCCAGCAGTCGAACAGGGGCAACTAATGAAAAACTGTTTTTT	CASSRTGATNEKLFF	TRBV6-1	many	TRBD1	TRBJ1-4
TGTGCCTGGAGCCTTACAGGGCTCAGTGGCTACACCTTC	CAWSLTGLSGYTF	TRBV30	-	-	TRBJ1-2
TGTGCCATCAGTGAGGCCACTAGCGGGGTCCGGAATGAGCAGTTCTTC	CAISEATSGVRNEQFF	TRBV10-3	few	TRBD2	TRBJ2-1
TGCAGCGTCGAACAGGGGGCAAAAGGGACCCAGTACTTC	CSVEQGAKGTQYF	TRBV29-1	-	TRBD1	TRBJ2-5
TGTGCCAGCAGTGAAGCGCTTCTGGGCAGAGCGTCACCCCTCCACTTT	CASSEALLGRASPLHF	TRBV2	-	-	TRBJ1-6
TGTGCCAGTAGTATAATCATCTCCCGCCCGGACTATGGCTACACCTTC	CASSIIISRPDYGYTF	TRBV19	few	-	TRBJ1-2
TGTGCCAGCAGCCCAAGTGGGGGCAGGGGGCGAGCAGATACGCAGTATTTT	CASSPSGGRGRADTQYF	TRBV3-1	few	TRBD1	TRBJ2-3
TGTGCCAGCAGCTTAGGCTACCGGGATACGAATGAGCAGTTCTTC	CASSLGYRDTNEQFF	TRBV7-6	-	-	TRBJ2-1
TGTGCCACCAGCAGAGGAGAGCGGGTTAGCTCCTACAATGAGCAGTTCTTC	CATSRGERVSSYNEQFF	TRBV15	few	-	TRBJ2-1
TGTGCCAGCAGTGTGGTAGCGGGGATGAGCACAGATACGCAGTATTTT	CASSVVAGMSTDTQYF	TRBV6-4	-	TRBD2	TRBJ2-3
TGTGCCAGCAGTTCGGGGGCGCCGGATACGCAGTATTTT	CASSSGAPDTQYF	TRBV12-3/TRBV12-4	many	-	TRBJ2-3
TGTGCCAGCAGCGATTTTTTCGGAGCGGGCGTAGAGACCCAGTACTTC	CASSDFFGAGVETQYF	TRBV3-1	-	-	TRBJ2-5
TGTGCCAGCAGCTTGGGGCGGATAGCGAACAATGAGCAGTTCTTC	CASSLGRIANNEQFF	TRBV11-3	-	-	TRBJ2-1
TGTGCCAGCAGTTTCAGGGCTGGGGCCAACGTCCTGACTTTC	CASSFRAGANVLTF	TRBV28	few	-	TRBJ2-6
TGCGCCAGCAGCGCCGGGAGCGGGAGGTTCGTAGAGACCCAGTACTTC	CASSAGSGRFVETQYF	TRBV5-1	few	TRBD2	TRBJ2-5
TGTGCCAGCAGCCAAGGAAGAGATTTTTTTCAAGAGACCCAGTACTTC	CASSQGRDFFQETQYF	TRBV4-2	few	-	TRBJ2-5
TGTGCCAGCACCATCCCCGGACTAGCGGGCACCTTTAGCTCCTACAATGAGCAGTTCTTC	CASTIPGLAGTFSSYNEQFF	TRBV11-1	-	TRBD2	TRBJ2-1
TGTGCCAGCAAGACAGCGGGGCTCTCCTACGAGCAGTACTTC	CASKTAGLSYEQYF	TRBV6-2/TRBV6-3	few	TRBD2	TRBJ2-7
TGTGCCAGCAGTTTTTACACGAACACCGGGGAGCTGTTTTTT	CASSFYTNTGELFF	TRBV12-3/TRBV12-4	few	-	TRBJ2-2
TGTGCCAGCAGTCGACAGGGGGCGATAGGGACCCAGTACTTC	CASSRQGAIGTQYF	TRBV12-3/TRBV12-4	-	TRBD1	TRBJ2-5
TGTGCCAGCAGCTTCAGGACAGTCACAGATACGCAGTATTTT	CASSFRTVTDTQYF	TRBV7-2	-	-	TRBJ2-3
TGCAGCGTTTCGGGACTAGCGGGAGAATTATATACGCAGTATTTT	CSVSGLAGELYTQYF	TRBV29-1	few	TRBD2	TRBJ2-3
TGTGCCAGCAGCTTAGGGACTAGCGCCTACTACGAGCAGTACTTC	CASSLGTSAYYEQYF	TRBV7-9	few	TRBD2	TRBJ2-7
TGCAGTGCAGTTCAAGGGTTGGGGATTACTGAAGCTTTCTTT	CSAVQGLGITEAFF	TRBV20-1	few	-	TRBJ1-1
TGTGCCAGCAGCTTAGGGACGGTGCGCTCCTACAATGAGCAGTTCTTC	CASSLGTVRSYNEQFF	TRBV11-3	-	-	TRBJ2-1
TGTGCCAGCAGTCGGGAGGTCGGCACCTACGAGCAGTACTTC	CASSREVGTYEQYF	TRBV6-2/TRBV6-3	few	TRBD2	TRBJ2-7
TGCAGTCCTCTCGGGCTTCGGGACTGGGGGCCGACAATCACCAATGAGCAGTTCTTC	CSPLGLRDWGPTITNEQFF	TRBV20-1	few	-	TRBJ2-1
TGTGCCAGCAGTTTCCCCGGGGCGGGGGAGACCCAGTACTTC	CASSFPGAGETQYF	TRBV12-3/TRBV12-4	few	-	TRBJ2-5
TGTGCCAGCAGCTACCAAGGGCACTACGAGCAGTACTTC	CASSYQGHYEQYF	TRBV12-3/TRBV12-4	few	-	TRBJ2-7
TGTGCCAGCAGCTTAGCGGCGGGCAGGGAGGCGTACGAGCAGTACTTC	CASSLAAGREAYEQYF	TRBV7-2	-	-	TRBJ2-7
TGTGCCAGCAGCCAAGTCCCTGAATTCATTCAGTACTTC	CASSQVPEFIQYF	TRBV4-2	-	-	TRBJ2-4
TGTGCCAGCAGCTTAGGTATAGGGAAGACTGAAGCTTTCTTT	CASSLGIGKTEAFF	TRBV7-9	few	-	TRBJ1-1
TGTGCCAGCAGACAAAGCGGGGCATTCGGTCATACGCAGTATTTT	CASRQSGAFGHTQYF	TRBV25-1	once	TRBD2	TRBJ2-3